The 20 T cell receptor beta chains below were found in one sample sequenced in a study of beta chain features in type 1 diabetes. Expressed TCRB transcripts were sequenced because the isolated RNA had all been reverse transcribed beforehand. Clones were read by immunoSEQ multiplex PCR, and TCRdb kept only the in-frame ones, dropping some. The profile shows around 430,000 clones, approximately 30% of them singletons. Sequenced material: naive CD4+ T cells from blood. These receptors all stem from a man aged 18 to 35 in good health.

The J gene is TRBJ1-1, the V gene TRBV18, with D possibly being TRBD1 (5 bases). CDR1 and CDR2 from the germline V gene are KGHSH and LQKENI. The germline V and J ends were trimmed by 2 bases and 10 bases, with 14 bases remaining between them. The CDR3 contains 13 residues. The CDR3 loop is CASSPSSKGVAFF. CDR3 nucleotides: TGTGCCAGCTCACCATCCAGCAAAGGGGTAGCTTTCTTT.

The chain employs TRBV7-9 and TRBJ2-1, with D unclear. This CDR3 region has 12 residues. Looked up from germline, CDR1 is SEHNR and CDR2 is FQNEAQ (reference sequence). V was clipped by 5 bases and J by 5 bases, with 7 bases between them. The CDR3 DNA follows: TGTGCCAGCAGCGTGGGGAACAATGAGCAGTTCTTC. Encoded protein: CASSVGNNEQFF.

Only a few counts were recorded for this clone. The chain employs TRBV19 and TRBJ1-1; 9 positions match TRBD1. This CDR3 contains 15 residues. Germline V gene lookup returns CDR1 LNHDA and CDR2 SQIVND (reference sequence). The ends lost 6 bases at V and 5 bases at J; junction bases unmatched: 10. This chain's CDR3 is CASRTDRGVKTEAFF. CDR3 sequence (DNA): TGTGCCAGTAGGACGGACAGGGGAGTTAAGACTGAAGCTTTCTTT. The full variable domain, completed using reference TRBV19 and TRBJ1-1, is DGGITQSPKYLFRKEGQNVTLSCEQNLNHDAMYWYRQDPGQGLRLIYYSQIVNDFQKGDIAEGYSVSREKKESFPLTVTSAQKNPTAFYLCASRTDRGVKTEAFFGQGTRLTVV.

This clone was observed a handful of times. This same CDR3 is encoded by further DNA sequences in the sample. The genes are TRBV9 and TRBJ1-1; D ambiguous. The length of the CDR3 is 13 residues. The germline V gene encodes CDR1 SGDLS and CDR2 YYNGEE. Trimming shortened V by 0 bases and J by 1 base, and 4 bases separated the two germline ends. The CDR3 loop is CASSVARNTEAFF. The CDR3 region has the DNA TGTGCCAGCAGCGTAGCCCGGAACACTGAAGCTTTCTTT.

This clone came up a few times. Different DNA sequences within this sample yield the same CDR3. The CDR3 DNA follows: TGCGCCAGCAGCTTGGAACCGAGCTCCTACAATGAGCAGTTCTTC. Its protein product is CASSLEPSSYNEQFF. The chain has TRBV5-1 and TRBJ2-1; D remains ambiguous. Germline V gives CDR1 SGHRS, CDR2 YFSETQ. Trimming shortened V by 0 bases and J by 0 bases, and 7 bases separated the two germline ends. The CDR3 spans 15 residues.

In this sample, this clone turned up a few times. CDR3 sequence reads: CAWRSPGSIYEQYF. DNA for the CDR3: TGTGCCTGGAGATCCCCGGGAAGTATCTACGAGCAGTACTTC. This chain connects TRBV30 to TRBJ2-7; tentatively, D is TRBD2 (5 bases). V dropped 3 bases and J dropped 3 bases, with 15 bases sitting between them. Germline loops: CDR1 GTSNPN, CDR2 SVGIG (reference sequence). The CDR3 length is 14 residues.

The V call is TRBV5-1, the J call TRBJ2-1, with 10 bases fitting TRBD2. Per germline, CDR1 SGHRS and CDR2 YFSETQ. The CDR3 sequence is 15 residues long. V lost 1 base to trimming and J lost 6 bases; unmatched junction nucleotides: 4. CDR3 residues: CASSLYVAGGNEQFF. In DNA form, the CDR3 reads TGCGCCAGCAGCTTGTATGTAGCGGGAGGCAATGAGCAGTTCTTC.

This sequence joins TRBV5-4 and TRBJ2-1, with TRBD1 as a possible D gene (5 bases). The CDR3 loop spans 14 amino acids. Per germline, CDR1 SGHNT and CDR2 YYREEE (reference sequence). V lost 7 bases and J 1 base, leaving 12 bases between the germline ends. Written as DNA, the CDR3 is TGTGCCAGCGAGAAGCAGGGTTCCTACAATGAGCAGTTCTTC. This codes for CASEKQGSYNEQFF.

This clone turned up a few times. CDR3 loop: CSAKAGNEQFF. For the CDR3, the DNA is TGCAGTGCTAAAGCTGGCAATGAGCAGTTCTTC. The chain is built from TRBV20-1 and TRBJ2-1, with D unclear. This CDR3 has 11 amino acids. Between the trimmed V and J ends, which lost 4 bases and 6 bases, there was a span of 7 bases. CDR1 and CDR2 from the germline V gene are DFQATT and SNEGSKA (reference sequence).

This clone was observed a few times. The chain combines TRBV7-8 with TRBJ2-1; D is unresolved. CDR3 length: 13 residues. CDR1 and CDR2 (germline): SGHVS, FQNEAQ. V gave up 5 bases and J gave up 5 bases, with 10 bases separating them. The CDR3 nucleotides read TGTGCCAGCAGCCCAACACTCCACAATGAGCAGTTCTTC. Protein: CASSPTLHNEQFF.

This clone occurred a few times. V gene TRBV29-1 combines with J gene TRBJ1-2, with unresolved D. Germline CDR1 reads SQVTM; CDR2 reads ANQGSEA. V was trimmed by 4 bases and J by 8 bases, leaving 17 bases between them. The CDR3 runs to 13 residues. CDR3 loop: CSVVQAVAGGYTF. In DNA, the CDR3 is TGCAGCGTTGTCCAGGCAGTCGCCGGAGGCTACACCTTC.

The CDR3 spells CASGFGTTYEQYF. CDR3 DNA: TGTGCTAGTGGTTTTGGGACAACCTACGAGCAGTACTTC. This rearrangement joins TRBV12-5 to TRBJ2-7; D perhaps matches TRBD1 (6 bases). The CDR3 runs 13 residues. Germline lookup yields CDR1 LGHNT and CDR2 FRNRAP. V gave up 3 bases and J gave up 2 bases, with 8 bases separating them.

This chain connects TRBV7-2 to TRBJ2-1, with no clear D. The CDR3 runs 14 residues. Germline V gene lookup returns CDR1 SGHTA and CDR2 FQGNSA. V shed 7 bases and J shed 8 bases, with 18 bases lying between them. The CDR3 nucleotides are TGTGCCAGCATCGAGGAGCCCCTGAGCCATGAGCAGTTCTTC. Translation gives CASIEEPLSHEQFF.

The CDR3 loop reads CASSPDRVKNIQYF. The CDR3 nucleotides read TGTGCCAGCAGTCCGGACAGAGTAAAAAACATTCAGTACTTC. V gene TRBV2 combines with J gene TRBJ2-4; D possibly corresponds to TRBD1 (6 bases). The ends were cut back, 5 bases at V and 4 bases at J, with 12 bases in the middle. This CDR3 region has 14 residues. From germline, CDR1 is SNHLY and CDR2 FYNNEI.

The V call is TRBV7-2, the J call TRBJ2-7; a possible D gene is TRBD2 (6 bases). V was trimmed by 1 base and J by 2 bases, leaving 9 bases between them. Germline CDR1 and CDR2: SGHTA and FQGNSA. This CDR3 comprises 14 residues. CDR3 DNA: TGTGCCAGCAGCTTAGGGAGGGCGGCCTACGAGCAGTACTTC. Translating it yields CASSLGRAAYEQYF. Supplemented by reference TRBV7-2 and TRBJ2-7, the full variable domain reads GAGVSQSPSNKVTEKGKDVELRCDPISGHTALYWYRQSLGQGLEFLIYFQGNSAPDKSGLPSDRFSAERTGGSVSTLTIQRTQQEDSAVYLCASSLGRAAYEQYFGPGTRLTVT.

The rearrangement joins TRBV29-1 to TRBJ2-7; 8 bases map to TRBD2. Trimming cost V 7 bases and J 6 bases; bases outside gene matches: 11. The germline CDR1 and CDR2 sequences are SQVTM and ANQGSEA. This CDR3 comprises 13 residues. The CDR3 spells CSAGVAGSAEQYF. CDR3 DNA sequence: TGCAGCGCTGGGGTAGCGGGGTCGGCCGAGCAGTACTTC.

The CDR3 coding sequence is TGTGCCAGCAGCTTAGATTTGATCCACTACGAGCAGTACTTC. Its translation: CASSLDLIHYEQYF. The gene calls are TRBV7-9 and TRBJ2-7; D call uncertain. This CDR3 is 14 amino acids long. From germline, CDR1 is SEHNR and CDR2 FQNEAQ (reference sequence). V lost 1 base to trimming and J lost 3 bases, with 10 bases between them. The full variable domain, with the rest looked up from reference TRBV7-9 and TRBJ2-7, is DTGVSQNPRHKITKRGQNVTFRCDPISEHNRLYWYRQTLGQGPEFLTYFQNEAQLEKSRLLSDRFSAERPKGSFSTLEIQRTEQGDSAMYLCASSLDLIHYEQYFGPGTRLTVT.

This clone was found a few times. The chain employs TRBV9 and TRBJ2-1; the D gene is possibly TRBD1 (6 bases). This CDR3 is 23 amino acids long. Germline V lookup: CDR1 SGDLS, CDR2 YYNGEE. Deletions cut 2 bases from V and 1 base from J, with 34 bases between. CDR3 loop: CASSVHPVGFDRWEWGSYNEQFF. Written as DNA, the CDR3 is TGTGCCAGCAGCGTCCATCCCGTAGGTTTTGACAGGTGGGAGTGGGGATCCTACAATGAGCAGTTCTTC.

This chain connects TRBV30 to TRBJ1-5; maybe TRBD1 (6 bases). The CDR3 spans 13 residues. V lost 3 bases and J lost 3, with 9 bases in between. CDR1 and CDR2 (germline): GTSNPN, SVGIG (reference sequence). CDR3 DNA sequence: TGTGCCTGGAGCAGGGGACCCAATCAGCCCCAGCATTTT. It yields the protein CAWSRGPNQPQHF.

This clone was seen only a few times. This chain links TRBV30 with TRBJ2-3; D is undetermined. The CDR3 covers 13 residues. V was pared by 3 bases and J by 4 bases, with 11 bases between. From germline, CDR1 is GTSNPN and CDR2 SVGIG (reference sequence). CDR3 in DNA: TGTGCCTGGAGGGGTAGCTTCGCAGATACGCAGTATTTT. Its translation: CAWRGSFADTQYF. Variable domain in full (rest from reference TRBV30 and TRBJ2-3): SQTIHQWPATLVQPVGSPLSLECTVEGTSNPNLYWYRQAAGRGLQLLFYSVGIGQISSEVPQNLSASRPQDRQFILSSKKLLLSDSGFYLCAWRGSFADTQYFGPGTRLTVL.